The sequence of this TCR beta chain was determined in a study of cytomegalovirus exposure and HLA in healthy donors. The V segment lost 4 bases and the J segment 4 bases; nucleotides outside the gene matches: 4. This CDR3 is 15 amino acids long. Germline CDR1 reads SGHRS; CDR2 reads YFSETQ. Clones were read by immunoSEQ multiplex PCR, and TCRdb kept only the in-frame ones, dropping some. Found here are 150,000 to 200,000 clones, over 65% of them singletons; the top ten hold under 7.5%. The sequence was obtained from a man aged 18 to 29 in good health and CMV-seropositive. This chain links TRBV5-1 with TRBJ2-1, with 11 positions matching TRBD2. Sequencing was carried out using PBMCs. CDR3 amino acids: CASSDGTSGYNEQFF. CDR3 DNA: TGCGCCAGCAGCGACGGGACTAGCGGTTACAATGAGCAGTTCTTC.